One sample yielded the 21 T cell receptor gamma chains listed below, sequenced in a study of Vδ1+ human thymocytes (dated by TCRdb to between 2017 and 2018). General conclusions and limits of the study: Thymic TRG and TRD repertoires appeared highly polyclonal with Gaussian CDR3 length distributions, unlike oligoclonal peripheral blood repertoires.

Their cognate antigens are unknown. Reads for this sample came from an Illumina MiSeq. RNA was isolated using the RNeasy mini kit, and reverse transcription was performed with Superscript III. CDR3 amplicons were produced by multiplex PCR using pooled V-gene forward primers and a constant-region reverse primer with Illumina adaptor overhangs. Clonotypes were called again by TCRdb from the public reads via CATT, and duplicate nucleotide sequences were then merged into one entry. Present in this sample are about 11,000 gamma-chain clones, roughly two fifths of which were seen just once. Just under 2% of the sample is in the top ten clones. The sample was Vdelta1+ gamma-delta thymocytes from the thymus. In the paper's terms, the cell subset or site label means: FACS-sorted CD3+ TCRalphabeta- TCRVdelta1+ TCRVdelta2- thymocytes. The receptor set was obtained from a boy under two years old who had congenital heart surgery.

This clone was seen only once. The chain joins TRGV3 to TRGJ1 or TRGJ2. Here the J gene was assigned by germline matching of the DNA, as TCRdb has none. J gave up 3 bases and V 5 bases, and 10 bases lay outside the gene matches. This CDR3 is built from 14 residues. The germline gives CDR1 VTNTFY, CDR2 YDVSTARD (reference sequence). This CDR3 reads CATWGSRIYYKKLF. Here the CDR3 DNA reads TGTGCCACCTGGGGCAGTCGGATTTATTATAAGAAACTCTTT.

The J gene is TRGJ1 or TRGJ2; the V gene was not called. CDR3 length: 17 amino acids. The CDR3 DNA follows: TGTGCCACCTGGGACCCCGCGGGACTCAAGGGTTATTATAAGAAACTCTTT. Its protein product is CATWDPAGLKGYYKKLF.

The V call is TRGV9, the J call TRGJ1 or TRGJ2. CDR3 length: 13 amino acids. V gave up 0 bases and J gave up 10 bases; unmatched junction bases: 9. Germline values: CDR1 GITISATS, CDR2 ISYDGTV (reference sequence). The CDR3 region has the DNA TGTGCCTTGTGGGAGGTGCTGTGGGGGAAGAAACTCTTT. Protein sequence: CALWEVLWGKKLF.

This chain links TRGV4 with TRGJ1 or TRGJ2. The J gene, absent from TCRdb, was called here by matching the DNA to germline. V was pared by 5 bases and J by 1 base, with 5 bases of the junction left unmatched. CDR1 is EGSTGY and CDR2 is YDSYTSSV in the germline V gene. This CDR3 has 13 residues. The CDR3 here is CATWAVNYYKKLF. DNA for the CDR3: TGTGCCACCTGGGCGGTAAATTATTATAAGAAACTCTTT.

This clone was recorded a few times. The gene calls are TRGV2 and TRGJP2. The CDR3 loop spans 15 amino acids. The V gene's germline CDR1 is EGSNGY and CDR2 YDSYNSKV. V dropped 3 bases and J dropped 4; count of bases not matched to a gene: 8. CDR3 sequence (DNA): TGTGCCACCTGGGACCCATTCGCTAGTGATTGGATCAAGACGTTT. Its translation is CATWDPFASDWIKTF.

This chain connects TRGV8 to TRGJ1 or TRGJ2. TCRdb lists no J gene, so it was determined here by aligning the DNA to germline. In germline, CDR1 is VENAVY, CDR2 YDSYNSRV. CDR3 length: 14 residues. Unmatched junction bases numbered 14, after V lost 0 bases and J lost 12 bases. The chain's CDR3 is CATWDRLPGFAKLF. CDR3 DNA: TGTGCCACCTGGGATAGGCTCCCCGGATTCGCGAAACTCTTT.

The chain uses TRGV5 and TRGJ1 or TRGJ2. The J gene, not given by TCRdb, was assigned here from a germline match of the nucleotide sequence. V shed 1 base, J shed 5 bases, and the junction held 11 bases outside the gene matches. This CDR3 spans 15 amino acids. CDR1 and CDR2 from the germline V gene are VINAFY and YDVSNSKD. This CDR3 is CATWDSARGHYKKLF. The DNA for the CDR3 is TGTGCCACCTGGGACAGTGCCCGGGGGCATTATAAGAAACTCTTT.

The genes are TRGV9 and TRGJ1 or TRGJ2. The CDR3 extends over 12 amino acids. CDR1 and CDR2 (germline): GITISATS, ISYDGTV (reference sequence). V shed 3 bases, J shed 6 bases, and the junction held 5 bases outside the gene matches. CDR3: CALWESTYKKLF. DNA for the CDR3: TGTGCCTTGTGGGAGTCAACTTATAAGAAACTCTTT.

The chain has TRGV8 and TRGJ1 or TRGJ2. As TCRdb names no J gene, one was assigned here on the basis of a DNA match to germline. Germline V CDR1 and CDR2: VENAVY, YDSYNSRV. V was pared by 3 bases and J by 12 bases, with 8 bases of the junction left unmatched. The CDR3 length is 11 residues. The CDR3 DNA reads TGTGCCACCTGGGATCGCGTCTGGAAACTCTTT. Translating gives CATWDRVWKLF.

The rearrangement links TRGV5 to TRGJ1 or TRGJ2. Because TCRdb records no J gene, it was assigned here through a match of the DNA to germline. Losses at the gene ends were 8 bases for V and 7 bases for J; bases not matched to a gene: 8. CDR1 and CDR2 from the germline V gene are VINAFY and YDVSNSKD. The CDR3 sequence is 11 residues long. CDR3: CATLSGYKKLF. CDR3 DNA: TGTGCCACCTTATCGGGCTATAAGAAACTCTTT.

This clone was recorded a few times. A read error is possible here, since a much larger clone lies one base away. V and J are TRGV8 and TRGJ1 or TRGJ2. Germline CDR1 VENAVY, CDR2 YDSYNSRV. The CDR3 consists of 11 residues. With 6 bases clipped from V and 3 bases from J, the junction kept 2 bases outside the gene matches. This CDR3 reads CATWSYYKKLF. The DNA for the CDR3 is TGTGCCACCTGGAGTTATTATAAGAAACTCTTT.

This clone was detected only a few times. At one of its ends the junction is not consistent with the germline gene, which may arise from a read error. This rearrangement joins TRGV9 to TRGJP. There are 15 residues in the CDR3. Per germline, CDR1 GITISATS and CDR2 ISYDGTV (reference sequence). CDR3 residues: CALWEEEVGKKIKVF. CDR3 nucleotide sequence: TGTGCCTTGTGGGAGGAAGAGGTGGGCAAAAAAATCAAGGTATTT.

This chain links TRGV4 with TRGJ1 or TRGJ2. No J gene is reported in TCRdb; it was inferred here by comparing the DNA with germline. This CDR3 is 13 amino acids long. The V gene end was trimmed by 2 bases and the J gene end by 5 bases; junction bases not matched to a gene: 6. The germline V gene has CDR1 EGSTGY and CDR2 YDSYTSSV. The CDR3 spells CATWDEGNYKKLF. The CDR3 DNA follows: TGTGCCACCTGGGATGAAGGGAATTATAAGAAACTCTTT.

This clone was recorded a few times. The identical CDR3 is also encoded by other nucleotide sequences in the sample. The V gene is TRGV9, the J gene TRGJ1 or TRGJ2. This CDR3 contains 12 residues. V gave up 2 bases and J gave up 6 bases; unmatched junction bases: 4. In germline, CDR1 is GITISATS, CDR2 ISYDGTV (reference sequence). The CDR3 sequence is CALWEAGYKKLF. DNA for the CDR3: TGTGCCTTGTGGGAGGCGGGTTATAAGAAACTCTTT.

In its sample, this clone was seen once. The identical CDR3 is also encoded by other nucleotide sequences in the sample. The chain combines TRGV4 with TRGJ1 or TRGJ2. Since TCRdb gives no J gene, matching the DNA to germline was used here to assign it. The CDR3 totals 12 residues. Germline V gene data show CDR1 as EGSTGY and CDR2 as YDSYTSSV. The J segment lost 9 bases and the V segment lost 0 bases, leaving 5 bases of the junction unmatched. CDR3 sequence (DNA): TGTGCCACCTGGGATGGGCGAGTTAAGAAACTCTTT. It translates to CATWDGRVKKLF.

To note about this clone: The germline gene is not matched at one end of the junction; a read error may be the cause. The chain employs TRGV9 and TRGJ1 or TRGJ2. Looked up from germline, CDR1 is GITISATS and CDR2 is ISYDGTV (reference sequence). This CDR3 comprises 16 residues. The CDR3 protein is CALWEVLGKKYYKKIF. CDR3 DNA sequence: TGTGCCTTGTGGGAGGTGTTGGGGAAGAAATATTATAAGAAAATCTTT.

In this sample, this clone turned up once. The chain has TRGV9 and TRGJ1 or TRGJ2. The J gene, absent from TCRdb, was called here by matching the DNA to germline. This CDR3 contains 13 residues. J was trimmed by 2 bases and V by 2 bases; bases with no gene match: 3. CDR1 is GITISATS, CDR2 ISYDGTV, per germline (reference sequence). The CDR3 region has the DNA TGTGCCTTGTGGGAGGAATATTATTATAAGAAACTCTTT. This encodes CALWEEYYYKKLF.

The V call is TRGV4, the J call TRGJ1 or TRGJ2. V lost 6 bases to trimming and J lost 2 bases; unmatched junction nucleotides: 4. Germline assignment: CDR1 EGSTGY and CDR2 YDSYTSSV. CDR3 length: 12 amino acids. In DNA, the CDR3 is TGTGCCACCTGGTTGCATTATTATAAGAAACTCTTT. Its protein is CATWLHYYKKLF.

The V gene lacks a call, and TRGJ1 or TRGJ2 is the J gene. The CDR3 length is 12 residues. The CDR3 DNA sequence: TGTGCCACCTGGGATATTGGTTATAAGAAACTCTTT. Translated, it gives CATWDIGYKKLF.

This clone has just a few counts. This sequence joins TRGV2 and TRGJ1 or TRGJ2. Here the J gene came from matching the DNA to germline, since TCRdb omits it. With 0 bases clipped from V and 12 bases from J, the junction kept 8 bases outside the gene matches. The CDR3 contains 12 residues. Germline V CDR1 and CDR2: EGSNGY, YDSYNSKV. The CDR3 reads CATWDGLVGKLF. In DNA form, the CDR3 reads TGTGCCACCTGGGACGGGCTAGTCGGGAAACTCTTT.

This chain joins TRGV3 and TRGJ1 or TRGJ2. The J gene, not given by TCRdb, was assigned here from a germline match of the nucleotide sequence. The CDR3 has 15 residues. CDR1 is VTNTFY and CDR2 is YDVSTARD in the germline V gene (reference sequence). The J segment lost 1 base and the V segment lost 0 bases, leaving 6 bases of the junction unmatched. The CDR3 DNA is TGTGCCACCTGGGACAGGGCCCCAAATTATTATAAGAAACTCTTT. It codes for CATWDRAPNYYKKLF.